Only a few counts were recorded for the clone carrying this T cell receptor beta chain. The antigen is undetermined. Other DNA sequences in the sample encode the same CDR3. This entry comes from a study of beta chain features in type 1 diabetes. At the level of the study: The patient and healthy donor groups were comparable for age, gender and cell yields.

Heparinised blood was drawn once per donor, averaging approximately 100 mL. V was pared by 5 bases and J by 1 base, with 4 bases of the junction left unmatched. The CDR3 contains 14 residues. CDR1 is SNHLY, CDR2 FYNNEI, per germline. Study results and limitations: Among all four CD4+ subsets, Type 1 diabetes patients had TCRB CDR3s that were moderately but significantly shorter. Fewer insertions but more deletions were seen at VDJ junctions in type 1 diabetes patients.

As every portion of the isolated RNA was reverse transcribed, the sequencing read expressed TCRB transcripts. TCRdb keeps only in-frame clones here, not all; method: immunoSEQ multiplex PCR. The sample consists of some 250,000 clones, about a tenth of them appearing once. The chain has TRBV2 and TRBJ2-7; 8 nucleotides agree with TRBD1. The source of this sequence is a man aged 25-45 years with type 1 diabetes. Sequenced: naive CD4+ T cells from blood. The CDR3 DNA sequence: TGTGCCAGCAGTCCCGGACAGGGATCCTACGAGCAGTACTTC. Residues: CASSPGQGSYEQYF.